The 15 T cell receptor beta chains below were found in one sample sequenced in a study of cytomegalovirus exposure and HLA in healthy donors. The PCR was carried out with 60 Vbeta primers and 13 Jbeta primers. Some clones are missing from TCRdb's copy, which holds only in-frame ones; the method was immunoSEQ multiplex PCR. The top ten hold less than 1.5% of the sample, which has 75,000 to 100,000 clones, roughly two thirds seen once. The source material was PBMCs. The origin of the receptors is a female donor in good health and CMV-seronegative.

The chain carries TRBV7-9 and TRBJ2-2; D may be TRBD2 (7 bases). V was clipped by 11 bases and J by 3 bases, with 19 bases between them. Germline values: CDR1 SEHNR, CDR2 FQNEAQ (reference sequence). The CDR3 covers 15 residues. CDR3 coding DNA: TGTGCCGCAAAGGGGGAGCGGGATTACACCGGGGAGCTGTTTTTT. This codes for CAAKGERDYTGELFF.

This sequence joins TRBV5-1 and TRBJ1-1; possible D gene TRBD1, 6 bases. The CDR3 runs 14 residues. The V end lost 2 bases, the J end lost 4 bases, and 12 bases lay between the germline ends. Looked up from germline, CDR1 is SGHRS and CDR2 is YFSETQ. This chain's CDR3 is CASSFGGGGTEAFF. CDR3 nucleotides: TGCGCCAGCAGCTTCGGGGGGGGCGGCACTGAAGCTTTCTTT.

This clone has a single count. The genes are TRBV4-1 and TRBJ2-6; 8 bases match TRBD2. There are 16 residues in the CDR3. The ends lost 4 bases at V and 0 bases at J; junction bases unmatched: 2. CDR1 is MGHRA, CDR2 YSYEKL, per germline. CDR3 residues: CASSPGGGSGANVLTF. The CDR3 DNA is TGCGCCAGCAGCCCCGGGGGGGGCTCTGGGGCCAACGTCCTGACTTTC.

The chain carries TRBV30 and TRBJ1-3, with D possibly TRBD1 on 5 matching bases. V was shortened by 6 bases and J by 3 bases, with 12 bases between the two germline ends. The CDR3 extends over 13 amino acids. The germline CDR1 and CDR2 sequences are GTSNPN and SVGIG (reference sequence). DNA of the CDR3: TGTGCCTGTGCGGGGGGTGGTGGAAACACCATATATTTT. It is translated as CACAGGGGNTIYF.

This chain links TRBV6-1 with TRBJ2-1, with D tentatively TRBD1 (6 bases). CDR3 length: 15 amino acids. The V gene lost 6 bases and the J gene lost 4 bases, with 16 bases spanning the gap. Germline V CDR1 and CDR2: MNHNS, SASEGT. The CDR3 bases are TGTGCCAGCAGACATAGGGACCAGGGGTACAATGAGCAGTTCTTC. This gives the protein CASRHRDQGYNEQFF.

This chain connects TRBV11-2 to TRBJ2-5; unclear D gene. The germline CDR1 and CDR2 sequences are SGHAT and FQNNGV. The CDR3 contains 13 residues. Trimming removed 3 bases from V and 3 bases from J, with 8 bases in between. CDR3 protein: CASSFTGEETQYF. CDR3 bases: TGTGCCAGCAGCTTCACCGGAGAAGAGACCCAGTACTTC.

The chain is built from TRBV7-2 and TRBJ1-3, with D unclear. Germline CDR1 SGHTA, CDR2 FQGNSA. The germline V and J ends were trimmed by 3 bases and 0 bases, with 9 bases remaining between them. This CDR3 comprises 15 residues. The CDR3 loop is CASSFEVTSGNTIYF. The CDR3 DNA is TGTGCCAGCAGCTTCGAGGTGACCTCTGGAAACACCATATATTTT.

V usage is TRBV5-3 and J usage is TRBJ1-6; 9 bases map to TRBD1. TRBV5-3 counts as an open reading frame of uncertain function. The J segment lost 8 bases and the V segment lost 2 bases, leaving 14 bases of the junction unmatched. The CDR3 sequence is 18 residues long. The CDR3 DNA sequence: TGTGCCAGAAGCTTAGAGGTTAGTTGGGACAGGGTTTATTCACCCCTCCACTTT. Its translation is CARSLEVSWDRVYSPLHF.

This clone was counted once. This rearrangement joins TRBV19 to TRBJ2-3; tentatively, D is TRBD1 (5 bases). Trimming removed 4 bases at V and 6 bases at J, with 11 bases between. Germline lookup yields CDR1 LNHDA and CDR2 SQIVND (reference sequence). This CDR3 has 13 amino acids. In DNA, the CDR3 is TGTGCCAGTAGTACACAGGTCAGGGATACGCAGTATTTT. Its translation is CASSTQVRDTQYF.

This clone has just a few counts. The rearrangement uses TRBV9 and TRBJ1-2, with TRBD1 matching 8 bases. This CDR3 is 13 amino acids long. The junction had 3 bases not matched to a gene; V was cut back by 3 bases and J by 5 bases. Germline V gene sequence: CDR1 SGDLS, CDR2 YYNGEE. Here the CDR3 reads CASSARQGYGYTF. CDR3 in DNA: TGTGCCAGCAGCGCTCGACAGGGGTATGGCTACACCTTC.

In nucleotides, the CDR3 is TGTGCCTGGAGTATGCGGTTTGGCTACACCTTC. Protein product: CAWSMRFGYTF. The V and J genes are TRBV30 and TRBJ1-2; no definite D call. Germline assignment: CDR1 GTSNPN and CDR2 SVGIG (reference sequence). Trimming took 2 bases from V and 7 from J, leaving 8 bases between them. The CDR3 runs to 11 residues.

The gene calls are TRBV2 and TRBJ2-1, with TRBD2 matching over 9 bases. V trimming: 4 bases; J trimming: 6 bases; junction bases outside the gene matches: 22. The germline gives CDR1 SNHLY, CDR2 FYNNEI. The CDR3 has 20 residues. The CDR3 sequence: CASSGRVWVAGVLGGNEQFF. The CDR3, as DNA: TGTGCCAGCAGTGGCCGAGTGTGGGTAGCGGGAGTATTAGGGGGCAATGAGCAGTTCTTC.

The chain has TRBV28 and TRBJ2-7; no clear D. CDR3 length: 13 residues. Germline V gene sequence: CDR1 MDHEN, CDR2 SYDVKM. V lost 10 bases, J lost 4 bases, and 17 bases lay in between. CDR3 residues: CATKVPESYEQYF. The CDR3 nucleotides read TGTGCCACCAAAGTACCAGAATCTTACGAGCAGTACTTC.

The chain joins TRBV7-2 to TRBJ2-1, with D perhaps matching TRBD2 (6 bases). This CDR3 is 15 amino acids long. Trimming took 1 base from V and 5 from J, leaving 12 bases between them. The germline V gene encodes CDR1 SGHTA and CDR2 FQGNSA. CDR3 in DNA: TGTGCCAGCAGCTTAGGAGGGCGGGGTAACAATGAGCAGTTCTTC. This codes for CASSLGGRGNNEQFF. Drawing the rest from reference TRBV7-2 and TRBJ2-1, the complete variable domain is GAGVSQSPSNKVTEKGKDVELRCDPISGHTALYWYRQSLGQGLEFLIYFQGNSAPDKSGLPSDRFSAERTGGSVSTLTIQRTQQEDSAVYLCASSLGGRGNNEQFFGPGTRLTVL.

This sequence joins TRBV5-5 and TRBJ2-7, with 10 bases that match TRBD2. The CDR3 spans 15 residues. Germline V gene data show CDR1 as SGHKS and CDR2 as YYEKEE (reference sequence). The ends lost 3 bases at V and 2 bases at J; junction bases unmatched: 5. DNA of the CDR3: TGTGCCAGCAGCTGGCGACTAGCGGGTACCTACGAGCAGTACTTC. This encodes CASSWRLAGTYEQYF.